This is a list of T cell receptor beta chains from one sample in a study of CD8 T cells in Susac syndrome. TCRdb re-called the immunoSEQ multiplex PCR reads through MiXCR, storing one row per CDR3 protein. The sample lists over 140,000 distinct CDR3 sequences, 95% occurring once. Sequenced sample: CD4+ T cells from PBMCs. The origin of the receptors is a human donor with Susac syndrome. Both conserved end residues are part of each CDR3. The order of the fields is J gene, V gene, D gene, CDR3 DNA, CDR3 protein. The D gene is left open where the match is weak.

j_gene: TRBJ1-5
v_gene: TRBV15
d_gene: NA
CDR3nt: TGTGCCACCAGCAGAGATTCACAGGGTCACCAGCCCCAGCATTTT
CDR3aa: CATSRDSQGHQPQHF

j_gene: TRBJ1-1
v_gene: TRBV12-3/TRBV12-4
d_gene: NA
CDR3nt: TGTGCCAGCAGCTTTCGAGACCGGGGTGAAGCTTTCTTT
CDR3aa: CASSFRDRGEAFF

j_gene: TRBJ2-7
v_gene: TRBV6-2/TRBV6-3
d_gene: NA
CDR3nt: TGTGCCAGCAGTTACCGGGGGCGGACCTACGAGCAGTACTTC
CDR3aa: CASSYRGRTYEQYF

j_gene: TRBJ1-1
v_gene: TRBV30
d_gene: NA
CDR3nt: TGTGCCTGGAGTCGTCAGGGACGGAGTCAAGCTTTCTTT
CDR3aa: CAWSRQGRSQAFF

j_gene: TRBJ2-2
v_gene: TRBV24-1
d_gene: TRBD1
CDR3nt: TGTGCCACCGAGGGGACAGGGGGCACCGGGGAGCTGTTTTTT
CDR3aa: CATEGTGGTGELFF

j_gene: TRBJ2-7
v_gene: TRBV10-3
d_gene: NA
CDR3nt: TGTGCCATCAGTGAGTCGGGCAGGCCCTACGAGCAGTACTTC
CDR3aa: CAISESGRPYEQYF

j_gene: TRBJ2-3
v_gene: TRBV11-1
d_gene: NA
CDR3nt: TGTGCCAGCAGCTACTACAGGACAGATACGCAGTATTTT
CDR3aa: CASSYYRTDTQYF

j_gene: TRBJ1-1
v_gene: TRBV5-6
d_gene: NA
CDR3nt: TGTGCCAGCAGCCCCCAGGGTTACGGCACTGAAGCTTTCTTT
CDR3aa: CASSPQGYGTEAFF

j_gene: TRBJ2-2
v_gene: TRBV29-1
d_gene: NA
CDR3nt: TGCAGCGTTGGTAGCGGCTCGAACACCGGGGAGCTGTTTTTT
CDR3aa: CSVGSGSNTGELFF

j_gene: TRBJ1-2
v_gene: TRBV28
d_gene: NA
CDR3nt: TGTGCCAGCAGGGGACCAAACTATGGCTACACCTTC
CDR3aa: CASRGPNYGYTF

j_gene: TRBJ2-5
v_gene: TRBV7-8
d_gene: TRBD1
CDR3nt: TGTGCCAGCAGCTTACAGACGGGACAGCAAGAGACCCAGTACTTC
CDR3aa: CASSLQTGQQETQYF

j_gene: TRBJ2-2
v_gene: TRBV2
d_gene: TRBD1
CDR3nt: TGTGCCAGCAGTGTGTCCTTCGACAGGGATGGCACCGGGGAGCTGTTTTTT
CDR3aa: CASSVSFDRDGTGELFF

j_gene: TRBJ1-1
v_gene: TRBV12-3/TRBV12-4
d_gene: TRBD1
CDR3nt: TGTGCCAGCAGTTCGACAGGGGTCACTGAAGCTTTCTTT
CDR3aa: CASSSTGVTEAFF

j_gene: TRBJ2-2
v_gene: TRBV5-6
d_gene: NA
CDR3nt: TGTGCCAGCAGCTTCCGGGACCGAGACACCGGGGAGCTGTTTTTT
CDR3aa: CASSFRDRDTGELFF

j_gene: TRBJ2-3
v_gene: TRBV4-2
d_gene: NA
CDR3nt: TGTGCCAGCAGCCGAACTGACAGACCCACAGATACGCAGTATTTT
CDR3aa: CASSRTDRPTDTQYF

j_gene: TRBJ1-1
v_gene: TRBV27
d_gene: NA
CDR3nt: TGTGCCAGCAGTTTCGCGGGATACCGGAGGGGCACTGAAGCTTTCTTT
CDR3aa: CASSFAGYRRGTEAFF

j_gene: TRBJ1-2
v_gene: TRBV20-1
d_gene: NA
CDR3nt: TGCAGTGCTAGAGGTCCAGCCTATGGCTACACCTTC
CDR3aa: CSARGPAYGYTF

j_gene: TRBJ1-4
v_gene: TRBV6-6
d_gene: NA
CDR3nt: TGTGCCAGCAACACAGGGCCACCTAATGAAAAACTGTTTTTT
CDR3aa: CASNTGPPNEKLFF

j_gene: TRBJ1-6
v_gene: TRBV4-1
d_gene: NA
CDR3nt: TGCGCCAGCAGCCAAGGTCACAGGGACTGGGGTTCACCCCTCCACTTT
CDR3aa: CASSQGHRDWGSPLHF